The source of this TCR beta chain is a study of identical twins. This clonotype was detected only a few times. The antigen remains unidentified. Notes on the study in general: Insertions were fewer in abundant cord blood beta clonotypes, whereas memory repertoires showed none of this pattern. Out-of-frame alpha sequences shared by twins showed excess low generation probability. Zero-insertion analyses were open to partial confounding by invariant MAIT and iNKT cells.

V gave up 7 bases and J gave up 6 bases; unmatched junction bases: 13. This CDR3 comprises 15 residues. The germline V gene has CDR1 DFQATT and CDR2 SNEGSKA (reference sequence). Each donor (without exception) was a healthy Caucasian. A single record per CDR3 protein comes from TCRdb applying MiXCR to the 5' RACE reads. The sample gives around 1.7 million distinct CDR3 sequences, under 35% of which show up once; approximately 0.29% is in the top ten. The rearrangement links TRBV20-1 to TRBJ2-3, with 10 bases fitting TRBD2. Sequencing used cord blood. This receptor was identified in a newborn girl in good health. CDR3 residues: CSVTPPAGGPDTQYF. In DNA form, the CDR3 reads TGCAGTGTTACCCCTCCAGCGGGAGGGCCGGATACGCAGTATTTT.